This T cell receptor (beta chain) was observed in a study of T-cell memory formation after mild COVID-19. The CDR3 consists of 17 residues. Trimming took 0 bases from V and 4 from J; bases not matched to a gene: 6. Per germline, CDR1 SGHRS and CDR2 YFSETQ. This clonotype was seen only a few times. The target antigen is unknown. TCRdb passed the 5' RACE reads through MiXCR, listing each CDR3 protein once. This table has roughly 170,000 distinct CDR3 sequences, less than 20% appearing once. Study-wide findings and caveats: While clones contracting from day 15 to 85 were balanced between CD4 and CD8, later expanders leaned CD4+.

Specimen: PBMCs or a T cell subset sorted from them (not recorded which). This receptor was identified in a man between 18 and 29 years old who had mild COVID-19 (a few samples of this study predate the infection). Cell type and time point are not known. The chain is built from TRBV5-1 and TRBJ2-3, with TRBD2 identical over 12 bases. This chain's CDR3 is CASSLVLAGGSADTQYF. The DNA for the CDR3 is TGCGCCAGCAGCTTGGTCCTAGCGGGGGGGTCCGCAGATACGCAGTATTTT.